The source of this TCR beta chain is a study of blood T cell repertoires in COVID-19 (dated by TCRdb to 2020 to 2021). General notes on the study: The collaborator samples originated in the United States, Italy and Spain and spanned the acute and convalescent phases of COVID-19. The prospective study material was composed of cDNA or gDNA derived from T cells, B-cell-depleted T cells, or PBMCs. Subjects who had been exposed to COVID-19, were actively infected with it, or had recovered from it provided the deeply sampled blood TCRbeta repertoires that made up the dataset. The repertoires were made available in a free public database intended to serve as a resource for research on the immune response to SARS-CoV-2. The samples were drawn from two sources: the first 160 participants of the ongoing ImmuneRACE study, and 1,000 to 1,500 subjects contributed by 6 global collaborators. Sample metadata almost always included a de-identified subject ID, COVID-19 status, age in years and sex. HLA class I and class II types, where available, came from metadata supplied by the sample provider rather than from assay-based typing.

TCRbeta CDR3 regions were amplified from genomic DNA by means of the immunoSEQ Assay, a bias-controlled multiplex PCR. Per the original workflow: Nucleated cell counts per sample were estimated from amplification of reference gene primers within the assay. To quantify the absolute abundance of each unique TCRbeta CDR3 rearrangement, sequence reads were collapsed and filtered. For each sample, productive Simpson clonality was calculated as the square root of Simpson's diversity index over productive rearrangements. TCRdb limited this immuneACCESS table to in-frame rearrangements with V and J called. A share of clones is missing; checked studies link under half to unresolved V genes, and the rest is unexplained. V, J and clone size are taken as reported in that table, and D and trimming were inferred from the DNA itself. A total of 150,000 to 180,000 clones appear in this sample, around 82% of them only once. Around 0.63% of the sample is taken by the ten largest.

Results the study describes overall, beyond this receptor: The amount of clinical and demographic metadata varied by source and participant and was provided uncurated.

CDR1 and CDR2 (SQVTM, ANQGSEA) derive from the germline V gene. At the junction V is shortened by 3 bases and J by 6 bases, with 14 bases in between. The CDR3, from cysteine to phenylalanine, totals 13 residues. The retained sequence is limited to the CDR3, 39 bases, with the frame set at the first base. One collaborating source in Seattle enrolled patients during active infection and followed them longitudinally through the course of disease. Collaborating institutions collected whole blood in K2EDTA tubes following their own protocols. For TCRbeta analysis, collaborators shipped samples in one of three forms: frozen whole blood, isolated PBMCs, or DNA extracted from either of those sample types. This clone was counted a few times. The antigen it binds to is not known. It has no much larger one-base neighbor in the sample; base qualities were not kept.

The material sequenced was peripheral blood. The TCR sequence derives from a man in his 60s with COVID-19, enrolled during active disease. This chain is built from TRBV29-1 and TRBJ1-2; TRBD1 is a weak D gene call, 5 bases matching. The nucleotides are TGCAGCGTTGAGGGGTGGGGCAGGGATGGCTACACCTTC. Its protein is CSVEGWGRDGYTF.